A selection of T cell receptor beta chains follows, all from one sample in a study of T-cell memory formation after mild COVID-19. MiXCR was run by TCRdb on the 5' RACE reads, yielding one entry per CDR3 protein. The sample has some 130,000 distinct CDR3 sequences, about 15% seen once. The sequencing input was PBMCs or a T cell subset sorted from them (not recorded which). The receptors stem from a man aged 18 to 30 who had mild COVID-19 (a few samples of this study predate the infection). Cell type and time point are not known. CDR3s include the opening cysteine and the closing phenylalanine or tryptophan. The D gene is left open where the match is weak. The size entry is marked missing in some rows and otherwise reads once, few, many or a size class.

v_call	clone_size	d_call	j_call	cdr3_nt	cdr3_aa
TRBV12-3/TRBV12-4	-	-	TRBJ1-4	TGTGCCAGCAGCCCGACCGGGACACAGACTGAAAAACTGTTTTTT	CASSPTGTQTEKLFF
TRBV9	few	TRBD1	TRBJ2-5	TGTGCCAGCAGCGTAGCTACGGACAGGCTGCAAGAGACCCAGTACTTC	CASSVATDRLQETQYF
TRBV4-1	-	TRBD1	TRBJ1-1	TGCGCCAGCAGCCAAGGAAGGGGACAGGGGGCCCCCACGGCTGAAGCTTTCTTT	CASSQGRGQGAPTAEAFF
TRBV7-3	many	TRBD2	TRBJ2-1	TGTGCCAGCAGCTTAACCAGCGGGGGAGGTGAGCAGTTCTTC	CASSLTSGGGEQFF
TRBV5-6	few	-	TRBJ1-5	TGTGCCAGCAGCTTGGGGCCGGGGGTTAATCAGCCCCAGCATTTT	CASSLGPGVNQPQHF
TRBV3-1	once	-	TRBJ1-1	TGTGCCAGCAGCCAAGATATGAAGGGATACACTGAAGCTTTCTTT	CASSQDMKGYTEAFF
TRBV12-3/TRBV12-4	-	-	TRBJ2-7	TGTGCCAGCAGTTTAGAGGTCTCCTACGAGCAGTACTTC	CASSLEVSYEQYF
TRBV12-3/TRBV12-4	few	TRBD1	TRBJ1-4	TGTGCCAGCAGGCCCGGGACAGCCATTAATGAAAAACTGTTTTTT	CASRPGTAINEKLFF
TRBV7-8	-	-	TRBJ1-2	TGTGCCAGCAGCTTAAGAGACGCCCGGAGCTATGGCTACACCTTC	CASSLRDARSYGYTF
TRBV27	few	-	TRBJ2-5	TGTGCCAGCAGTCTCCTTCCCCGTGGCGAAGGGGAGACCCAGTACTTC	CASSLLPRGEGETQYF
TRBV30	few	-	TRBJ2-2	TGTGCCTGGAGTGTCGGTAGCCGAGTAAACACCGGGGAGCTGTTTTTT	CAWSVGSRVNTGELFF
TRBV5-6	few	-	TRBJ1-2	TGTGCCAGCAGCCCGGGACACCAATTCAACTATGGCTACACCTTC	CASSPGHQFNYGYTF
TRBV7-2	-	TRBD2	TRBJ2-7	TGTGCCAGCAGCTCCAGGACTAGCGGGGGGCGCTACGAGCAGTACTTC	CASSSRTSGGRYEQYF
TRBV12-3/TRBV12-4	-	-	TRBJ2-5	TGTGCCAGCAGCATTCCCCCGGGGGAAGAGACCCAGTACTTC	CASSIPPGEETQYF
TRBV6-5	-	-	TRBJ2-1	TGTGCCAGCAGTTACGCCGGGCCCAATGAGCAGTTCTTC	CASSYAGPNEQFF
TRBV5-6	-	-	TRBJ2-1	TGTGCCAGCAGCTTATTGTCCAGCGGTTACAATGAGCAGTTCTTC	CASSLLSSGYNEQFF
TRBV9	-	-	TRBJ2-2	TGTGCCAGCAGTGGCCGGGTTTCCGCGAACACCGGGGAGCTGTTTTTT	CASSGRVSANTGELFF
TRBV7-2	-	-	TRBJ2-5	TGTGCCAGCGGGCCCCGGGGTGGACAAGAGACCCAGTACTTC	CASGPRGGQETQYF
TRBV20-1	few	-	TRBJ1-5	TGCAGTGCTAGTTGGGGCGGGGGTCAGGGGAGCAATCAGCCCCAGCATTTT	CSASWGGGQGSNQPQHF
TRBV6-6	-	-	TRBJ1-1	TGTGCCAGCAGTTACAGGGGGGGTTCGAACACTGAAGCTTTCTTT	CASSYRGGSNTEAFF
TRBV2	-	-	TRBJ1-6	TGTGCCAGCAGTGAGACGGTTTATAATTCACCCCTCCACTTT	CASSETVYNSPLHF
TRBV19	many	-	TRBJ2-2	TGTGCCAGTGCTAGCCCCAACACCGGGGAGCTGTTTTTT	CASASPNTGELFF
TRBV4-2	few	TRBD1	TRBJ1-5	TGTGCCAGCAGCCCCGGGACAGGGGGACATCAGCCCCAGCATTTT	CASSPGTGGHQPQHF
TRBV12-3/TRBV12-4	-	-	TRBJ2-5	TGTGCCAGCAGTCGGGAGGAGACCCAGTACTTC	CASSREETQYF
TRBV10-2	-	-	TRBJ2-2	TGCGCTCCCCCTTCCGGGACAAACACCGGGGAGCTGTTTTTT	CAPPSGTNTGELFF
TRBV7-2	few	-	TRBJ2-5	TGTGCCAGCAGCGGAACCCCAGGTTCCGAGACCCAGTACTTC	CASSGTPGSETQYF
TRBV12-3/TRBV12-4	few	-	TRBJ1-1	TGTGCCAGCGGCAGGGCGGCCACTGAAGCTTTCTTT	CASGRAATEAFF
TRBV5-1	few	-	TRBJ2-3	TGCGCCAGCAGCTATTTACAGGGTGCAGATACGCAGTATTTT	CASSYLQGADTQYF
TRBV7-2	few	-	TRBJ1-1	TGTGCCAGCAGTACGGACAAAAACACTGAAGCTTTCTTT	CASSTDKNTEAFF
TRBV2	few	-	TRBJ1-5	TGTGCCAGCAGTGAAGCGCTTCCGGAGGGACAGCCCCAGCATTTT	CASSEALPEGQPQHF